This T cell receptor (beta chain) is drawn from a study of OX40 agonist ivuxolimab in advanced cancers. This clone was counted a few times. A read error may account for a junction end that differs from germline. Sequencing used immunoSEQ multiplex PCR; TCRdb keeps in-frame clones, though not all of them. This table holds about 24,000 clones, just under 75% found once. The germline gives CDR1 SGDLS, CDR2 YYNGEE. The CDR3 has 14 amino acids. The sequence came from an adult with an advanced solid tumor such as melanoma, head and neck, liver or kidney cancer. The sequencing here drew on CD4+ or CD8+ T cells sorted from blood, taken in a trial of the OX40 agonist ivuxolimab. V usage is TRBV9 and J usage is TRBJ1-3; maybe TRBD1 (6 bases). The CDR3 sequence: CASSATGPANIIYF. CDR3 bases: TGTGCCAGCAGCGCAACAGGGCCAGCGAACATCATATATTTT.